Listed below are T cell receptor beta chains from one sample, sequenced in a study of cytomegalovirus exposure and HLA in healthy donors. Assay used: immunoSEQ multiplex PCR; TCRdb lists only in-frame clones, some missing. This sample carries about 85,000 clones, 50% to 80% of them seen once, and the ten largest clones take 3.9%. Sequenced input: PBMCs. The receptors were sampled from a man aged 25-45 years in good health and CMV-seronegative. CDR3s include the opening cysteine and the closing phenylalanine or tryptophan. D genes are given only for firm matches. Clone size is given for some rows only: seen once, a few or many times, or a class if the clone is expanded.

CASSLKYAQNKNIQYF	TGTGCCAGCAGCTTAAAGTACGCGCAAAACAAAAACATTCAGTACTTC	TRBJ2-4	NA	TRBV7-2	NA
CASIAQGVSGELFF	TGTGCCAGCATTGCCCAGGGGGTGTCCGGGGAGCTGTTTTTT	TRBJ2-2	TRBD1	TRBV25-1	NA
CASSSPPGQGMGGYTF	TGTGCCAGCAGCTCACCTCCGGGACAGGGGATGGGTGGCTACACCTTC	TRBJ1-2	TRBD1	TRBV28	NA
CASSLVLANRGRDSPLHF	TGTGCCAGCAGCTTAGTATTGGCGAACAGGGGAAGGGATTCACCCCTCCACTTT	TRBJ1-6	TRBD1	TRBV7-8	NA
CASSLTDSIIYSNQPQHF	TGTGCCAGTAGCCTCACAGATTCCATAATTTATAGCAATCAGCCCCAGCATTTT	TRBJ1-5	NA	TRBV19	few
CASSRSGGNTGELFF	TGCGCCAGCAGCAGAAGCGGGGGGAACACCGGGGAGCTGTTTTTT	TRBJ2-2	TRBD2	TRBV4-1	once
CATSPSGTYEQYF	TGTGCCACCAGCCCCAGCGGAACCTACGAGCAGTACTTC	TRBJ2-7	NA	TRBV15	once
CASSVGLHYYEQYF	TGCGCCAGCAGCGTAGGACTACATTACTACGAGCAGTACTTC	TRBJ2-7	NA	TRBV5-1	NA
CASSSSPGLASDTQYF	TGTGCCAGCAGTTCGTCACCGGGACTAGCTTCAGATACGCAGTATTTT	TRBJ2-3	TRBD2	TRBV28	few
CASSEGGSLRGNTIYF	TGTGCCAGCAGTGAAGGAGGCAGTCTTCGGGGAAACACCATATATTTT	TRBJ1-3	NA	TRBV6-1	NA
CASSLGGGSDQETQYF	TGTGCCAGCAGCTTAGGAGGCGGCAGTGACCAAGAGACCCAGTACTTC	TRBJ2-5	NA	TRBV5-8	NA
CASSTPTSGRGETQYF	TGTGCCAGCAGCACCCCGACTAGCGGGAGGGGGGAGACCCAGTACTTC	TRBJ2-5	TRBD2	TRBV9	few
CASSVGPRLSTEAFF	TGTGCCAGCAGCGTAGGGCCCAGACTCAGCACTGAAGCTTTCTTT	TRBJ1-1	NA	TRBV9	NA
CASSSGQPGSYEQYF	TGTGCCAGCAGCTCGGGACAGCCTGGCTCCTACGAGCAGTACTTC	TRBJ2-7	TRBD1	TRBV7-3	NA
CASSLLGASGYEKLFF	TGTGCCAGCAGCTTACTGGGGGCGTCGGGATATGAAAAACTGTTTTTT	TRBJ1-4	NA	TRBV7-8	NA
CASTNRGLGETQYF	TGTGCCAGCACTAACAGGGGGCTTGGTGAGACCCAGTACTTC	TRBJ2-5	TRBD1	TRBV27	NA
CASSQETGIAASFENIQYF	TGTGCCAGCAGCCAAGAAACCGGGATAGCGGCATCATTCGAAAACATTCAGTACTTC	TRBJ2-4	NA	TRBV14	NA
CASSVSGTSGYNEQFF	TGTGCCAGCAGCGTATCCGGGACTAGCGGTTACAATGAGCAGTTCTTC	TRBJ2-1	TRBD2	TRBV9	few
CASSLANTEAFF	TGTGCCAGCAGTTTGGCGAACACTGAAGCTTTCTTT	TRBJ1-1	NA	TRBV28	few
CASSPSGGGMDEQFF	TGTGCCAGCAGCCCCTCGGGCGGGGGGATGGATGAGCAGTTCTTC	TRBJ2-1	TRBD2	TRBV9	few
CASRWGTGHYEQYF	TGTGCCAGCAGGTGGGGGACAGGGCACTACGAGCAGTACTTC	TRBJ2-7	TRBD1	TRBV28	NA
CASSRKGARYEQYF	TGTGCCAGCAGCCGGAAGGGGGCTCGGTACGAGCAGTACTTC	TRBJ2-7	TRBD1	TRBV6-5	NA
CASSPRLRDEEKLFF	TGTGCCAGCAGCCCTCGCCTACGGGATGAGGAAAAACTGTTTTTT	TRBJ1-4	NA	TRBV6-5	once
CASSHPDRVREQYF	TGTGCCAGCAGTCACCCTGACAGGGTGCGGGAGCAGTACTTC	TRBJ2-7	TRBD1	TRBV7-8	NA
CASSADSLSYNSPLHF	TGCGCCAGCAGCGCGGACAGTTTATCCTATAATTCACCCCTCCACTTT	TRBJ1-6	NA	TRBV5-1	NA
CASSFSRADTGELFF	TGTGCCAGCAGCTTTTCCAGGGCGGACACCGGGGAGCTGTTTTTT	TRBJ2-2	NA	TRBV11-2	NA
CASSIKGRLGEKLFF	TGTGCCAGTAGTATAAAGGGCAGACTAGGTGAAAAACTGTTTTTT	TRBJ1-4	NA	TRBV19	NA
CASSRDSYNEQFF	TGTGCCAGCAGCCGGGACAGCTACAATGAGCAGTTCTTC	TRBJ2-1	TRBD1	TRBV5-4	NA
CAWSRDSYYGYTF	TGTGCCTGGAGTCGGGACAGCTACTATGGCTACACCTTC	TRBJ1-2	TRBD1	TRBV30	NA
CASSFSGGATDTQYF	TGTGCCAGCAGCTTTAGCGGGGGGGCGACAGATACGCAGTATTTT	TRBJ2-3	TRBD2	TRBV7-3	few
CASSWSSAGGATGELFF	TGCGCCAGCAGCTGGTCCTCGGCAGGGGGCGCGACCGGGGAGCTGTTTTTT	TRBJ2-2	TRBD1	TRBV5-1	NA
CASSQDEEDQETQYF	TGCGCCAGCAGCCAAGATGAGGAGGACCAAGAGACCCAGTACTTC	TRBJ2-5	NA	TRBV4-1	NA
CATPSPSGAGNTIYF	TGTGCCACGCCCAGCCCCAGCGGCGCTGGAAACACCATATATTTT	TRBJ1-3	NA	TRBV2	NA
CASSQDPWSSYNSPLHF	TGTGCCAGCAGCCAAGACCCCTGGAGCTCCTATAATTCACCCCTCCACTTT	TRBJ1-6	NA	TRBV4-2	NA
CASSAAGTGVNTEAFF	TGTGCCAGCAGCGCCGCCGGGACAGGGGTGAACACTGAAGCTTTCTTT	TRBJ1-1	TRBD1	TRBV5-4	NA
CASSFSADTQYF	TGTGCCAGCAGCTTTAGCGCAGATACGCAGTATTTT	TRBJ2-3	NA	TRBV7-3	NA